This TCR beta chain was captured by sequencing in a study of shared clonotypes between healthy human individuals. Study-level findings and limits: Researchers sampled blood only, noting tissue repertoires likely differ.

In germline, CDR1 is SGHRS, CDR2 YFSETQ. This CDR3 spans 16 amino acids. Germline trimming cut 3 bases from V and 1 base from J; bases unmatched to any gene: 5. Note on this clone: Its antigen is not identified.

Only in-frame clones appear in the TCRdb table, and some are missing; sequencing was by immunoSEQ multiplex PCR. This sample yields nearly 1 million clones, of which about three quarters are seen a single time; nearly 1.5% belongs to the top ten. Sample: memory CD4+ T cells sorted from blood. Described subset: CD45RA-negative fraction. The TCR originated in a man aged 18-30 years in good health. The genes are TRBV5-1 and TRBJ1-4; 8 nucleotides line up with TRBD1. The CDR3 sequence is CASSSGQGGTNEKLFF. The CDR3 bases are TGCGCCAGCAGCTCCGGACAGGGCGGAACTAATGAAAAACTGTTTTTT.